This T cell receptor (beta chain) was recovered during a study of shared clonotypes between healthy human individuals (dated by TCRdb to the early 2020s). With regard to the full study: Two women and three men aged 18 to 49 years were included in the cohort. For each donor, CD4 naive and CD4 memory were each run on three plates, CD8 naive on two plates, and CD8 memory on one plate. The study deeply sequenced blood TCR repertoires of five healthy adults to estimate repertoire size and the extent of clonotype sharing between individuals. Different laboratories and diverse techniques were used to prepare libraries and sequence TCR repertoires, to increase sequencing depth and limit assay-specific biases. Per donor, leukapheresis produced somewhere between about 0.94 and 9.5 billion PBMCs.

What the work shows at the level of the full study, not this receptor alone: Sampling was restricted to blood, and TCR repertoires in tissue are likely to differ from TCR repertoires in blood. Based on pairwise subsampling, the degree of clonotype sharing among donors was expected to be affected by sequencing depth. Even with the large sequencing depth, rarefaction of the sorted-subset datasets indicated that sequencing was incomplete. Because the study included only a small number of donors, the genetic and exposure-history diversity represented was limited. Clonotypes shared by all four sorted-subset donors showed higher generation probabilities than non-shared clonotypes. Larger estimated clonotype richness was generally found for naive subsets than for memory subsets. When a handful of donors were compared, the shared fraction of clonotypes was roughly 4.8% for naive CD4, roughly 3.4% for naive CD8, 2.3% for memory CD4, and 0.35% to 0.4% for memory CD8.

With regard to this clone: The specificity of this receptor is unknown. Per-base quality was not reported, and no clone a single base away is much larger than it.

CD8 naive samples consisted of CD45RO-negative cells that were positively selected for CCR7, yielding a CD45RA+CCR7+ population without TemRA cells. Donors were healthy HIV-negative adults with no recently reported acute infections or vaccinations. Every donor was a Caucasian adult living in Nashville, Tennessee, USA. Blood was collected by leukapheresis, and PBMCs were isolated by Ficoll-Histopaque density gradient centrifugation and then cryopreserved in liquid nitrogen vapor phase. Analytical flow cytometry was used to check the purity and quantity of every magnetically sorted T cell population. Genomic DNA was isolated from every sorted fraction and measured by UV absorbance on a Nanodrop 2000c. The CDR3 starts with the cysteine, ends with the phenylalanine, and has 14 residues. The read is trimmed to its CDR3 DNA, 42 bases read in frame from base 1. CDR1 is given as SGHAT and CDR2 as FQNNGV, both from the germline V gene. The germline V and J ends show losses of 1 base and 4 bases respectively, and no gene match explains 3 bases of the junction.

Using the deep immunoSEQ assay, TCR CDR3 regions were amplified from genomic DNA by multiplex PCR. Genomic DNA extracted from each cell subset was distributed evenly over all wells of several immunoSEQ 96-well plates, and each plate served as one replicate. For sorted subsets, each replicate PCR was loaded with about 0.2 ug genomic DNA, equivalent to 30,000 or so T cell genomes. Purified libraries were quantified with a Qubit 3.0 fluorometer, sized on a Bioanalyzer 2100, and re-quantified with the KAPA Library Quantification kit. Every immunoSEQ 96-well plate was sequenced on a separate single-read 150-cycle Illumina NextSeq 550 flow cell. The paper's data handling went like this. Because only junctional sequences without quality scores were contained in the immunoSEQ output, filtering matching that applied to full-length reads could not be performed. To assign V/J genes and CDR3, sequences were annotated against IMGT germline references using PyIR, a Python wrapper for IgBLAST v1.9. Reads were removed for weak V/J assignments (E-value above 1e-6), missing CDR3, stop codons, out-of-frame junctions, or ambiguous translated residues. V3J clonotypes were defined as sequences sharing an identical inferred V gene, J gene, and CDR3 amino acid sequence. To compute the percentage overlap between repertoires, the number of shared unique clonotypes was divided by the size of the smaller repertoire. Three approaches were used to assess repertoire richness: RTK rarefaction, the Chao1 estimator, and Recon v2.1 estimates of unobserved clonotypes. For all TCRbeta clonotypes obtained by the gDNA method from several donors, generation probabilities were computed with OLGA. In TCRdb, the immuneACCESS table is reduced to in-frame sequences with V and J assigned. These tables do not hold every clone; where another copy was compared, an unresolved V gene accounts for under half, and the others remain unexplained. V, J and clone size reflect that table, while D and trimming were determined from the DNA. The sample contains fewer than 850,000 clones, about 96% of them found a single time. Together, the top ten hold about 0.22% of the sample.

The sequence links TRBV11-2 to TRBJ2-5; 7 nucleotides in the junction match TRBD2. The TCR sequence derives from a man aged 25 to 40 in good health. Sequences were obtained from naive CD8+ T cells sorted from blood. According to the study, the label for this sample's cell subset or site signals: CD45RA+CCR7+. The bases read TGTGCCAGCAGCTTAGGGCCGGGGGGAGAGACCCAGTACTTC. It encodes CASSLGPGGETQYF. When the CDR3 is completed using the reference TRBV11-2 and TRBJ2-5 genes on either side, the full variable domain is EAGVAQSPRYKIIEKRQSVAFWCNPISGHATLYWYQQILGQGPKLLIQFQNNGVVDDSQLPKDRFSAERLKGVDSTLKIQPAKLEDSAVYLCASSLGPGGETQYFGPGTRLLVL.